Sequencing of this TCR beta chain was carried out in a study of blood T cell repertoires in COVID-19. Study summary: Both acute and convalescent COVID-19 samples were obtained from the United States, Italy and Spain. PBMCs, B-cell-depleted T cells, or T cells were the source of the cDNA or gDNA that made up the material.

In the authors' methods: Amplification from reference gene primers served as the basis for estimated nucleated cell counts. The data were produced by immunoSEQ multiplex PCR, yet TCRdb's version contains in-frame clones alone and is incomplete. Clonal size and the V and J genes are those of that table, whereas D and trimming came from the DNA. The repertoire holds about 210,000 clones, with around 85% as singletons. CDR3 length: 14 residues. V was trimmed by 10 bases and J by 6 bases, leaving 19 bases between them. Germline lookup yields CDR1 LNHDA and CDR2 SQIVND (reference sequence). The sample comprised peripheral blood. The sequence came from a man in his forties or fifties with acute or convalescent COVID-19. The chain is built from TRBV19 and TRBJ1-5; D perhaps matches TRBD1 (5 bases). The CDR3 DNA is TGTGCCACCCTGGGGGGTTTTAATAGTCAGCCCCAGCATTTT. It codes for CATLGGFNSQPQHF.